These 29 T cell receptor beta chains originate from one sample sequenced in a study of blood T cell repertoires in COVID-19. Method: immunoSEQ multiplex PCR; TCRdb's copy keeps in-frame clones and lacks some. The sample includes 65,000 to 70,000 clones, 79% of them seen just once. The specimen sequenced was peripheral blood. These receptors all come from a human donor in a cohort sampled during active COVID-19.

CDR3 sequence: CASSQSDRGQPQHF. The DNA for the CDR3 is TGCGCCAGCAGTCAATCTGACAGGGGGCAGCCCCAGCATTTT. The chain has TRBV23-1 and TRBJ1-5; 9 bases are a match to TRBD1. TRBV23-1 is treated as an ORF (open reading frame) with a function not yet certain. This CDR3 contains 14 residues. Germline trimming cut 0 bases from V and 7 bases from J; bases unmatched to any gene: 1.

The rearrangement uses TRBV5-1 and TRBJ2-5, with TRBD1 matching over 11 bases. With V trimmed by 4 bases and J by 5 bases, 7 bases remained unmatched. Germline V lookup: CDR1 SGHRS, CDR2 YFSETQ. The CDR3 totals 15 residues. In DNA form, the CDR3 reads TGCGCCAGCAGCCCCGGGGACAGGGGGATGGAGACCCAGTACTTC. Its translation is CASSPGDRGMETQYF.

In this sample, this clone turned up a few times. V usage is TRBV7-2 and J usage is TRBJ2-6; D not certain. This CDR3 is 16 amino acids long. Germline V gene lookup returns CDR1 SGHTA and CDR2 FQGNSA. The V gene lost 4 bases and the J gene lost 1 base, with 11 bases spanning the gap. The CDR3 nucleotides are TGTGCCAGCAGCTCCCGGTTAGCTTCTGGGGCCAACGTCCTGACTTTC. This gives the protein CASSSRLASGANVLTF.

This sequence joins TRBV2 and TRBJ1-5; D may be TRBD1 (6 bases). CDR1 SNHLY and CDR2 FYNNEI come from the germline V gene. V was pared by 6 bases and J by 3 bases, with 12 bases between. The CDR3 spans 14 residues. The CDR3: CASRKGGDNQPQHF. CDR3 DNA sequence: TGTGCCAGCAGGAAAGGGGGGGACAATCAGCCCCAGCATTTT.

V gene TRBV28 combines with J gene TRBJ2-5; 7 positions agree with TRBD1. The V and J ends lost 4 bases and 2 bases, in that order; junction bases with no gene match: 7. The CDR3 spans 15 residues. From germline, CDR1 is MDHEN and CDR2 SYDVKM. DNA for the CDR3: TGTGCCAGCAGTTCACAAGACAGGGTACAAGAGACCCAGTACTTC. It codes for CASSSQDRVQETQYF.

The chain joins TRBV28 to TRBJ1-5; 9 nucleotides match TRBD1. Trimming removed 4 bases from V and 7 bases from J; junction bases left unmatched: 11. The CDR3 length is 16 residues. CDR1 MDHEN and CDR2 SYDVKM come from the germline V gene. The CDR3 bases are TGTGCCAGCAGTTCCTGGACAGGGGAAGGTGCGCAGCCCCAGCATTTT. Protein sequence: CASSSWTGEGAQPQHF.

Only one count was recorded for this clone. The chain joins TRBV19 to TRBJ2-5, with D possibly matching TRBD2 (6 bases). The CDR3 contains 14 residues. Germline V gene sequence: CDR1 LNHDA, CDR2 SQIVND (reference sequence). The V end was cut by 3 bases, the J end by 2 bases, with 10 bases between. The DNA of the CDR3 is TGTGCCAGTAGTATCAATGGGAGGCAAGAGACCCAGTACTTC. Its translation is CASSINGRQETQYF. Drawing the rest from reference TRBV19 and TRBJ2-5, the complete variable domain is DGGITQSPKYLFRKEGQNVTLSCEQNLNHDAMYWYRQDPGQGLRLIYYSQIVNDFQKGDIAEGYSVSREKKESFPLTVTSAQKNPTAFYLCASSINGRQETQYFGPGTRLLVL.

In DNA, the CDR3 is TGCGCCAGCAGCTTCCAGGGGAACACTGAAGCTTTCTTT. It is translated as CASSFQGNTEAFF. The chain uses TRBV5-1 and TRBJ1-1; a possible D gene is TRBD1 (5 bases). V lost 2 bases, J lost 1 base, and 6 bases lay in between. The CDR3 totals 13 residues. Germline CDR1 reads SGHRS; CDR2 reads YFSETQ.

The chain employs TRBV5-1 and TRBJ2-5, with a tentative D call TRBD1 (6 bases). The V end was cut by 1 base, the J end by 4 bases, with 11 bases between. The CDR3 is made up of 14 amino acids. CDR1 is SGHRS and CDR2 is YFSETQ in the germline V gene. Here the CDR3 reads CASSLTDSRETQYF. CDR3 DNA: TGCGCCAGCAGCTTGACGGACAGCCGAGAGACCCAGTACTTC.

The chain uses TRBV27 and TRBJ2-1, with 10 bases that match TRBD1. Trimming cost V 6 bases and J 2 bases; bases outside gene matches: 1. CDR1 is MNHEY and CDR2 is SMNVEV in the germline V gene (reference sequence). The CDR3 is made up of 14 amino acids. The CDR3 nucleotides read TGTGCCAGCAGGACAGGGGGCCCCTACAATGAGCAGTTCTTC. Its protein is CASRTGGPYNEQFF.

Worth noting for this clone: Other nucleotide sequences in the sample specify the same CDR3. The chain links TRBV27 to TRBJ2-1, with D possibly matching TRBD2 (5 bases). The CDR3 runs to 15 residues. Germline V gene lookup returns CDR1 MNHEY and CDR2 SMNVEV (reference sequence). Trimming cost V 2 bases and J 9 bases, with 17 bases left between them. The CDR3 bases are TGTGCCAGCAGTTTAAAGGCTCTAGCAAGTTCTGAGCAGTTCTTC. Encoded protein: CASSLKALASSEQFF.

As DNA, the CDR3 is TGTGCCAGCAGTCCAGGGGGGCGAGGTTCACCCCTCCACTTT. Amino acid sequence: CASSPGGRGSPLHF. The V call is TRBV2, the J call TRBJ1-6; 7 bases are a match to TRBD1. Germline V gene lookup returns CDR1 SNHLY and CDR2 FYNNEI. J gave up 9 bases and V 5 bases, and 7 bases lay outside the gene matches. The CDR3 has 14 residues.

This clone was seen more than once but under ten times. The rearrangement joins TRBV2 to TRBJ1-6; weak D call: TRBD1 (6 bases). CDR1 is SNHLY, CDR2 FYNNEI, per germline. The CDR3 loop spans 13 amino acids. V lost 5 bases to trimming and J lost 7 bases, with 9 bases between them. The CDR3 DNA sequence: TGTGCCAGCAGTTTAACAGGGAATTCACCCCTCCACTTT. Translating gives CASSLTGNSPLHF.

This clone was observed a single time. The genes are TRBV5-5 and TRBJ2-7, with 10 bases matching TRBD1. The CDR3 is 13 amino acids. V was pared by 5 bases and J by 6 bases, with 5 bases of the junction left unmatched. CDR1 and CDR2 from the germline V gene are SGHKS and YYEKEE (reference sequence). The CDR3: CASSLTGGGEQYF. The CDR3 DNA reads TGTGCCAGCAGTCTGACAGGGGGCGGCGAGCAGTACTTC.

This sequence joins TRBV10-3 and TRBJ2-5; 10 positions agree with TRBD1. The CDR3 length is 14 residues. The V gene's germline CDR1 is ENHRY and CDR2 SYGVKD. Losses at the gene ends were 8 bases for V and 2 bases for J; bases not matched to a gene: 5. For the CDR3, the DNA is TGTGCCATCTCCCTGGGACAGGGGCAAGAGACCCAGTACTTC. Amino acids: CAISLGQGQETQYF.

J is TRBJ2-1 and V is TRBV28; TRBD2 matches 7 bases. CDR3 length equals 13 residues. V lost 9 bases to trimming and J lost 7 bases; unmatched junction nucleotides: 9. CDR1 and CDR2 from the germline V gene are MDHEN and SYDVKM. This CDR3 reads CASSSGMGNEQFF. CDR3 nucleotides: TGTGCCAGTTCAAGCGGGATGGGAAATGAGCAGTTCTTC.

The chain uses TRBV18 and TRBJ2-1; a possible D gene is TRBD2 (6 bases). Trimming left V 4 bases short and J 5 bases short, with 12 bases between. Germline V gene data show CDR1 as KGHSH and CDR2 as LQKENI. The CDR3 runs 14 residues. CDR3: CASSRGTGDNEQFF. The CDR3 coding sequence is TGTGCCAGCTCACGAGGGACTGGGGACAATGAGCAGTTCTTC.

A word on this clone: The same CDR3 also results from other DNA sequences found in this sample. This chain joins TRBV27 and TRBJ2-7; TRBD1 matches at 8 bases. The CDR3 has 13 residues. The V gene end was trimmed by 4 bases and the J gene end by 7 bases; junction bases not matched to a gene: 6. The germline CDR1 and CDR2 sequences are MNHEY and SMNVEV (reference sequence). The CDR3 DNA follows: TGTGCCAGCAGTTGGACAGGGACGGGGGAGCAGTACTTC. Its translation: CASSWTGTGEQYF.

The CDR3 nucleotides are TGTGCCAGCAGTATAGGGCTGACTAGCGGGGGAACGCAGTATTTT. Translation: CASSIGLTSGGTQYF. V usage is TRBV28 and J usage is TRBJ2-3, with 12 bases fitting TRBD2. V shed 5 bases and J 9 bases; nucleotides not matched to a gene: 9. The CDR3 runs to 15 residues. CDR1 is MDHEN, CDR2 SYDVKM, per germline.

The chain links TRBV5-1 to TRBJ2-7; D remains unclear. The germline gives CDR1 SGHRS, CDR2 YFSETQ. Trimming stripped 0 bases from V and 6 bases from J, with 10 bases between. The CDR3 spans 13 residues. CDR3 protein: CASSLDTTSEQYF. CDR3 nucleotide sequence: TGCGCCAGCAGCTTGGACACCACCTCCGAGCAGTACTTC.

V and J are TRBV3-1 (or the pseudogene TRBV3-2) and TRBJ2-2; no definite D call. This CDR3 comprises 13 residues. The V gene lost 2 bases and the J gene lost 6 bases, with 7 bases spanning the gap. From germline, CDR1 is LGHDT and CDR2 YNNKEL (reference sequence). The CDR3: CASSQLSAGELFF. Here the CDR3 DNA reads TGTGCCAGCAGCCAATTGTCCGCCGGGGAGCTGTTTTTT.

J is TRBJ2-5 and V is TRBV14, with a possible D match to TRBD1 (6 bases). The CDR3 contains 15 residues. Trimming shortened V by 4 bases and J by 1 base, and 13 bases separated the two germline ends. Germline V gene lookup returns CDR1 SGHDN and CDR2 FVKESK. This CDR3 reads CASSRMTGAQETQYF. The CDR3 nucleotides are TGTGCCAGCAGCCGGATGACAGGAGCCCAAGAGACCCAGTACTTC.

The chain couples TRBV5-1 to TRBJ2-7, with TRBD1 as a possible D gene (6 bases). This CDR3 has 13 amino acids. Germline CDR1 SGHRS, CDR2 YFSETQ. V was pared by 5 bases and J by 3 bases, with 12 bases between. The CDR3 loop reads CASRLTGFYEQYF. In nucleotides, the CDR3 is TGCGCCAGCAGATTGACAGGTTTCTACGAGCAGTACTTC.

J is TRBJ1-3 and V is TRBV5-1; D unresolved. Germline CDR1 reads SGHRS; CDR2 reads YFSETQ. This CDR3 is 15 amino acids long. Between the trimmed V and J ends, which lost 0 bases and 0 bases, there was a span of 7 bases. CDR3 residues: CASSLVPYSGNTIYF. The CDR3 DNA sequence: TGCGCCAGCAGCTTGGTTCCGTACTCTGGAAACACCATATATTTT.

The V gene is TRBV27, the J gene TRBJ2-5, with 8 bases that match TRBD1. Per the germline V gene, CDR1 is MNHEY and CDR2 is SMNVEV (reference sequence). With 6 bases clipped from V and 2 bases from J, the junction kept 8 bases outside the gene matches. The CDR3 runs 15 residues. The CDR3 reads CASSPTGAGQETQYF. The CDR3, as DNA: TGTGCCAGCAGCCCGACAGGGGCGGGACAAGAGACCCAGTACTTC.

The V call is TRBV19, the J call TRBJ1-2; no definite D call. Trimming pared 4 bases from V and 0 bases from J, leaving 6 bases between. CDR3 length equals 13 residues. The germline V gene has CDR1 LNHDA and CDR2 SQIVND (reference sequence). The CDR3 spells CASSNPANYGYTF. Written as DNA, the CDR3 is TGTGCCAGTAGTAATCCAGCTAACTATGGCTACACCTTC.

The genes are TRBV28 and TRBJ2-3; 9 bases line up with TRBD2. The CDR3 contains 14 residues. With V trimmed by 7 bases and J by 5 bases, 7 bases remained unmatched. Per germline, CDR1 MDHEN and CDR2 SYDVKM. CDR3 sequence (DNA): TGTGCCAGCATCGGTAGCGGGGGACAAGATACGCAGTATTTT. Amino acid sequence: CASIGSGGQDTQYF.

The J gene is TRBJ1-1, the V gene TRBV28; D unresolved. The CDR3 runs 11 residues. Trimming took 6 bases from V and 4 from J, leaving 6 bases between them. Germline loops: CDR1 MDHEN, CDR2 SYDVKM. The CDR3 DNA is TGTGCCAGCAGGCGGGTCACTGAAGCTTTCTTT. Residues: CASRRVTEAFF.

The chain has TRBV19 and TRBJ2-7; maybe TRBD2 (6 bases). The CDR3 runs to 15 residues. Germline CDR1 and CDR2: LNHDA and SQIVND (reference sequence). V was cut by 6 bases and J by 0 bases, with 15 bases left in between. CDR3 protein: CASSALQGGSYEQYF. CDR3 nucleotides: TGTGCCAGTAGCGCCCTCCAGGGAGGCTCCTACGAGCAGTACTTC.